One and the same sample provided the 3 T cell receptor beta chains below, sequenced in a study of blood T cell repertoires in COVID-19. Sequencing used immunoSEQ multiplex PCR; TCRdb keeps in-frame clones, though not all of them. Here the sample spans 200,000 to 300,000 clones, around three quarters being singletons. Sequenced: peripheral blood. The receptors come from a woman at least 80 years old with acute or convalescent COVID-19.

This rearrangement joins TRBV27 to TRBJ2-1, with 10 bases that match TRBD1. This CDR3 has 14 residues. V was clipped by 5 bases and J by 9 bases; unmatched bases: 7. The V gene's germline CDR1 is MNHEY and CDR2 SMNVEV (reference sequence). Written as DNA, the CDR3 is TGTGCCAGCAGTATCCGGGACAGGGGAGGTGAGCAGTTCTTC. The encoded protein is CASSIRDRGGEQFF.

The gene calls are TRBV4-2 and TRBJ2-1; 12 nucleotides align to TRBD2. CDR1 and CDR2 from the germline V gene are LGHNA and YNFKEQ. Trimming at V came to 3 bases and at J to 4 bases, leaving 7 bases not matched to a gene. CDR3 length: 17 amino acids. The CDR3 region is CASSQGSGLAGYNEQFF. The DNA of the CDR3 is TGTGCCAGCAGCCAGGGATCTGGACTAGCGGGGTACAATGAGCAGTTCTTC.

This clone was seen more than once but under ten times. CDR3 residues: CASRGQGAVETQYF. In DNA, the CDR3 is TGTGCCAGCAGGGGACAGGGGGCTGTGGAGACCCAGTACTTC. The rearrangement uses TRBV6-5 and TRBJ2-5; 12 bases fit TRBD1. CDR1 and CDR2 from the germline V gene are MNHEY and SVGAGI. V lost 6 bases and J lost 5; bases outside the gene matches: 4. CDR3 length: 14 residues.